This T cell receptor (beta chain) was observed in a study of identical twins. This clonotype occurred a few times. Healthy Caucasian individuals made up all the donors. A universal primer site was added by template switching, and unique molecular identifiers were carried by the cDNA. MiXCR, applied by TCRdb to the 5' RACE reads, yields one record per CDR3 protein. The sample consists of about 530,000 distinct CDR3 sequences, nearly 15% of them appearing once. This CDR3 comprises 15 residues. The germline V gene encodes CDR1 SGHAT and CDR2 FQDESV (reference sequence). The V end lost 3 bases, the J end lost 2 bases, and 13 bases lay between the germline ends. This same sample was also part of a study on yellow fever vaccine responses in identical twins.

The receptor was derived from a woman aged 18-29 years in good health. The chain combines TRBV11-1 with TRBJ2-5; perhaps TRBD2 as D (5 bases). The sequenced sample consisted of CD4+ T cells sorted from blood. CDR3 sequence (DNA): TGTGCCAGCAGCTTGGCGGGCCTCCATCAAGAGACCCAGTACTTC. Protein sequence: CASSLAGLHQETQYF.